This T cell receptor (beta chain) was retrieved from a study of T cells after yellow fever vaccination. Study-wide findings and caveats: There was a small share of clonotypes that showed up in both the CD4 and CD8 compartments. Reappearance after the booster was seen for most primary-vaccination clones, at roughly 96% CD4 and 88% CD8. A weaker secondary response peaked on day 5, the primary on day 15.

Germline CDR1 is LGHNA and CDR2 is YSLEER. The V segment lost 4 bases and the J segment 5 bases; nucleotides outside the gene matches: 13. The CDR3 consists of 16 residues. For TCR, cDNA came from 5'RACE template switching, which added a universal primer site and UMIs. TCRdb reprocessed the 5' RACE reads with MiXCR, giving one entry per CDR3 protein. The sample contains under 200,000 distinct CDR3 sequences, 9.5% to 12% of which appear only once. This clonotype was recorded a few times. Its antigen remains unidentified. The material was CD8+ T cells sorted from PBMCs, obtained 15 days after the yellow fever booster vaccination. V usage is TRBV4-3 and J usage is TRBJ2-5; 7 bases match TRBD2. This TCR derives from a man younger than 35 who received the YFV17D yellow fever vaccine. The CDR3: CASSPDGGGALETQYF. The CDR3 nucleotides are TGCGCCAGCAGCCCTGACGGCGGGGGAGCCTTGGAGACCCAGTACTTC.